These 30 T cell receptor beta chains share one sample of origin, sequenced in a study of T cells expressing NK-cell markers. TCRdb derives one entry per CDR3 protein from the 5' RACE reads, leaving out DNA. The specimen's table records about 260,000 distinct CDR3 sequences. The specimen was blood T cells: a sorted CD56 or NKG2C T cell subset, CD4+ or CD8+ T cells, or bulk PBMC T cells (not recorded which). These receptors were collected from a woman aged 18-69 years in good health.

This chain uses TRBV25-1 with TRBJ1-4; the D call from TCRdb, TRBD1, cannot be confirmed without DNA. The length of the CDR3 is 15 residues. Looked up from germline, CDR1 is MGHDK and CDR2 is SYGVNS. The CDR3 region is CASSDAGTANEKLFF. The full variable domain, completed using reference TRBV25-1 and TRBJ1-4, is EADIYQTPRYLVIGTGKKITLECSQTMGHDKMYWYQQDPGMELHLIHYSYGVNSTEKGDLSSESTVSRIRTEHFPLTLESARPSHTSQYLCASSDAGTANEKLFFGSGTQLSVL.

The chain links TRBV7-9 to TRBJ2-5; the D gene TCRdb calls, TRBD1, cannot be checked with no DNA. CDR1 is SEHNR, CDR2 FQNEAQ, per germline (reference sequence). The CDR3 contains 14 residues. CDR3 protein: CASSRDRARETQYF.

This chain uses TRBV10-2 with TRBJ1-5; TCRdb lists TRBD1, though no DNA is available to test this call. The germline gives CDR1 WSHSY, CDR2 SAAADI. The length of the CDR3 is 13 residues. CDR3 sequence reads: CASRRGWDQPQHF.

This rearrangement joins TRBV11-1 to TRBJ2-3; the TRBD2 assignment by TCRdb is unverifiable without DNA. Germline-derived CDR1 and CDR2 are SGHAT and FQDESV (reference sequence). The CDR3 consists of 15 residues. The CDR3 sequence: CASSATGGAFDTQYF.

The rearrangement joins TRBV9 to TRBJ2-1; absent DNA, TCRdb's TRBD2 call cannot be checked. CDR3 length equals 17 residues. Germline V gene data show CDR1 as SGDLS and CDR2 as YYNGEE. This chain's CDR3 is CASSGTSGRARVNEQFF.

The chain couples TRBV12-3 or TRBV12-4 to TRBJ2-3; TCRdb returns TRBD2, unconfirmable since there is no DNA. The CDR3 covers 15 residues. The CDR3: CASSIRTSGTDTQYF.

This chain connects TRBV20-1 to TRBJ1-5; TCRdb returns TRBD1, unconfirmable since there is no DNA. Looked up from germline, CDR1 is DFQATT and CDR2 is SNEGSKA (reference sequence). The CDR3 extends over 14 amino acids. This CDR3 reads CSATLSRGNQPQHF.

The V gene is TRBV3-1, the J gene TRBJ1-1; TCRdb designates TRBD1, a call that cannot be tested without DNA. The CDR3 extends over 12 amino acids. CDR1 and CDR2 (germline): LGHDT, YNNKEL (reference sequence). CDR3 region: CASSRGGSEAFF.

The V call is TRBV7-9, the J call TRBJ2-1; the D gene TCRdb calls, TRBD2, cannot be checked with no DNA. Germline V gives CDR1 SEHNR, CDR2 FQNEAQ (reference sequence). The CDR3 totals 15 residues. CDR3: CASSFRLAGDNEQFF.

J is TRBJ1-3 and V is TRBV12-3 or TRBV12-4. This CDR3 is 14 amino acids long. The CDR3 sequence is CASSLQGPGNTIYF.

The chain employs TRBV4-3 and TRBJ2-1; TCRdb indicates TRBD2, and absent DNA this call remains unverified. This CDR3 region has 18 residues. Germline-derived CDR1 and CDR2 are LGHNA and YSLEER. CDR3 sequence: CASSQATLAGGPYNEQFF.

CDR3 sequence: CASSRTGQETQYF. The V and J genes are TRBV18 and TRBJ2-5. Germline CDR1 is KGHSH and CDR2 is LQKENI. CDR3 length equals 13 residues.

The chain employs TRBV20-1 and TRBJ2-5; TCRdb indicates TRBD2, and absent DNA this call remains unverified. This CDR3 has 14 amino acids. Germline CDR1 DFQATT, CDR2 SNEGSKA (reference sequence). The CDR3 loop is CSARSSGGLGTQYF.

The J gene is TRBJ2-7, the V gene TRBV7-2; without DNA, the TCRdb call of TRBD2 cannot be checked. This CDR3 has 15 amino acids. Germline CDR1 is SGHTA and CDR2 is FQGNSA. CDR3 residues: CASSFTSASTYEQYF. The full variable domain, completed using reference TRBV7-2 and TRBJ2-7, is GAGVSQSPSNKVTEKGKDVELRCDPISGHTALYWYRQSLGQGLEFLIYFQGNSAPDKSGLPSDRFSAERTGGSVSTLTIQRTQQEDSAVYLCASSFTSASTYEQYFGPGTRLTVT.

The chain carries TRBV28 and TRBJ2-3; TCRdb gives TRBD2 as the D gene, but with no DNA this cannot be confirmed. Germline V gives CDR1 MDHEN, CDR2 SYDVKM. CDR3 length: 15 amino acids. The CDR3 region is CASSLETTSTDTQYF.

The chain carries TRBV10-3 and TRBJ2-1; TCRdb's assignment of TRBD1 cannot be checked, as there is no DNA. CDR1 and CDR2 (germline): ENHRY, SYGVKD. The length of the CDR3 is 13 residues. This chain's CDR3 is CATGSDSNNEQFF.

The V gene is TRBV20-1, the J gene TRBJ2-1. Per the germline V gene, CDR1 is DFQATT and CDR2 is SNEGSKA (reference sequence). The CDR3 runs 13 residues. The CDR3 here is CSVPTSAYNEQFF.

The chain links TRBV20-1 to TRBJ2-7. Looked up from germline, CDR1 is DFQATT and CDR2 is SNEGSKA (reference sequence). CDR3 length: 12 amino acids. CDR3 amino acids: CSVARASYEQYF.

The chain couples TRBV27 to TRBJ1-1; TCRdb's assignment of TRBD1 cannot be checked, as there is no DNA. Germline CDR1 and CDR2: MNHEY and SMNVEV (reference sequence). This CDR3 region has 13 residues. The CDR3 loop reads CASRTGSLTEAFF.

The V gene is TRBV5-6, the J gene TRBJ1-2. The CDR3 is 11 residues long. CDR1 SGHDT and CDR2 YYEEEE come from the germline V gene. The CDR3: CASSAPYGYTF.

The chain uses TRBV6-2 or TRBV6-3 and TRBJ2-1; TCRdb's D gene call, TRBD1, goes unchecked for lack of DNA. This CDR3 comprises 15 residues. The germline V gene has CDR1 MNHEY and CDR2 SVGEGT. CDR3 sequence reads: CASLQARAPLIEQFF.

The genes are TRBV18 and TRBJ2-2; TCRdb names TRBD2, which stays unverified in the absence of DNA. CDR3 length: 13 amino acids. The germline V gene encodes CDR1 KGHSH and CDR2 LQKENI. The chain's CDR3 is CASSPGLAGVLFF.

The CDR3 reads CASSNKVTGEGNTEAFF. The chain links TRBV21-1 to TRBJ1-1; TCRdb indicates TRBD1, and absent DNA this call remains unverified. TRBV21-1 is termed a pseudogene. The CDR3 spans 17 residues.

The chain links TRBV20-1 to TRBJ2-1. The CDR3 spans 16 residues. CDR1 DFQATT and CDR2 SNEGSKA come from the germline V gene (reference sequence). The CDR3: CSARVPSASSYNEQFF.

V is TRBV7-7 and J is TRBJ2-3. Germline CDR1 is SSHAT and CDR2 is FNYEAQ (reference sequence). CDR3 length: 14 amino acids. CDR3 amino acids: CASSYLSNTDTQYF.

The chain has TRBV4-2 and TRBJ2-1; checking the TCRdb D call of TRBD2 is not possible without DNA. Germline V gene data show CDR1 as LGHNA and CDR2 as YNFKEQ. The CDR3 length is 16 residues. The CDR3 loop reads CASSQDRGGRLYEQFF.

The gene calls are TRBV25-1 and TRBJ1-4; TCRdb lists TRBD1, though no DNA is available to test this call. The CDR3 loop spans 15 amino acids. The germline gives CDR1 MGHDK, CDR2 SYGVNS. This CDR3 reads CASSEFSQGREKLFF.

This chain links TRBV5-1 with TRBJ2-1; the TRBD2 assignment by TCRdb is unverifiable without DNA. There are 15 residues in the CDR3. Germline V CDR1 and CDR2: SGHRS, YFSETQ. CDR3 amino acids: CASSSGTSGTLEQFF.

The chain has TRBV7-2 and TRBJ2-3. Germline loops: CDR1 SGHTA, CDR2 FQGNSA. CDR3 size: 15 residues. CDR3 sequence: CASSLAAASGDTQYF.

The genes are TRBV6-4 and TRBJ2-1. The CDR3 is made up of 13 amino acids. Germline V gene data show CDR1 as MRHNA and CDR2 as SNTAGT. The CDR3 loop is CASSVNSHNEQFF.